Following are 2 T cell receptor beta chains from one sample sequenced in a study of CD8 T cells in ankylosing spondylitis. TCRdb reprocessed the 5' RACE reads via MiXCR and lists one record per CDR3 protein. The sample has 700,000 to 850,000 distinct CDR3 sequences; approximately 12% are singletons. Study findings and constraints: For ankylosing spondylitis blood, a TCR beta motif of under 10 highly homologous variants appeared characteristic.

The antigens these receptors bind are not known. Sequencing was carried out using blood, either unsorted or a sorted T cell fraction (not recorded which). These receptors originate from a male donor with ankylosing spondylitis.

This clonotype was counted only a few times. CDR3 amino acids: CASSPTSGRAYYEQYF. The CDR3 bases are TGTGCCAGCAGTCCTACTAGCGGGAGGGCGTACTACGAGCAGTACTTC. The rearrangement joins TRBV12-3 or TRBV12-4 to TRBJ2-7, with 13 bases matching TRBD2. J lost 3 bases, V lost 5 bases, and 7 bases had no gene match. This CDR3 has 16 residues.

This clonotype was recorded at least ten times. CDR3 nucleotide sequence: TGTGCCAGCAGCGGGACAGGGCATCAGCCCCAGCATTTT. The encoded protein is CASSGTGHQPQHF. V and J are TRBV12-3 or TRBV12-4 and TRBJ1-5, with TRBD1 matching 9 bases. The V and J ends lost 6 bases and 5 bases, in that order; junction bases with no gene match: 2. The CDR3 extends over 13 amino acids.